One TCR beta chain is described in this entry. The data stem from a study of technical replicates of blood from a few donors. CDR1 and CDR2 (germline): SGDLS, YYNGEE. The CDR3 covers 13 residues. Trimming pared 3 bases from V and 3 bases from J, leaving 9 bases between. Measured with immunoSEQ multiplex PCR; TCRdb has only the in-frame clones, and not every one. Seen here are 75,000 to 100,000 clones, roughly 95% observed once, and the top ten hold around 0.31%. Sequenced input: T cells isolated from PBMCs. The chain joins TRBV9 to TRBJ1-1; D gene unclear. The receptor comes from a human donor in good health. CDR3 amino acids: CASSADGDTEAFF. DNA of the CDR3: TGTGCCAGCAGCGCGGACGGGGACACTGAAGCTTTCTTT. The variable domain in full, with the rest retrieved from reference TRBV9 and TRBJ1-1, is DSGVTQTPKHLITATGQRVTLRCSPRSGDLSVYWYQQSLDQGLQFLIQYYNGEERAKGNILERFSAQQFPDLHSELNLSSLELGDSALYFCASSADGDTEAFFGQGTRLTVV.